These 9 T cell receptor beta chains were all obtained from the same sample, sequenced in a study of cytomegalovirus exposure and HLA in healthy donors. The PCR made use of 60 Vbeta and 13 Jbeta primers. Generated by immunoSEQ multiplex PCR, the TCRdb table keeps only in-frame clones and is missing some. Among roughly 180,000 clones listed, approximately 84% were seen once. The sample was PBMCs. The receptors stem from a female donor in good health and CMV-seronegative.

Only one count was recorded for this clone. DNA for the CDR3: TGTGCCAGTAGTATTCAATTAGGGGGGGCAGCGATGAACACTGAAGCTTTCTTT. This sequence encodes CASSIQLGGAAMNTEAFF. The rearrangement uses TRBV19 and TRBJ1-1; D is possibly TRBD1 (6 bases). Trimming took off 3 bases at V and 0 bases at J, with 20 bases between the two ends. Germline-derived CDR1 and CDR2 are LNHDA and SQIVND (reference sequence). The CDR3 sequence is 18 residues long.

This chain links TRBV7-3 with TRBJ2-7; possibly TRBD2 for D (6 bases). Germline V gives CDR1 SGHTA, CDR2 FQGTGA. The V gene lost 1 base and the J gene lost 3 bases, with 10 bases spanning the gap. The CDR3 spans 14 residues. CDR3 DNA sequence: TGTGCCAGCAGCTTAAGGGGGACTTACTACGAGCAGTACTTC. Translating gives CASSLRGTYYEQYF.

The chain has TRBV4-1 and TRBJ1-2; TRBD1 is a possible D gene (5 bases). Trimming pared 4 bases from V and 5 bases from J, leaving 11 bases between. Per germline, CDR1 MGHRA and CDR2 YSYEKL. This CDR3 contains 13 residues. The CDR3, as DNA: TGCGCCAGCAGCCCGCGACAGATGTATGGCTACACCTTC. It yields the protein CASSPRQMYGYTF.

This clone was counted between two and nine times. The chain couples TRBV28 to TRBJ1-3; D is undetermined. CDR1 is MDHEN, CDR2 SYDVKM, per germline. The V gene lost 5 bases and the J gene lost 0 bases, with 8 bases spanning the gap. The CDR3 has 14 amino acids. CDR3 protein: CASSSRNSGNTIYF. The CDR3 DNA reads TGTGCCAGCAGTAGCCGTAACTCTGGAAACACCATATATTTT.

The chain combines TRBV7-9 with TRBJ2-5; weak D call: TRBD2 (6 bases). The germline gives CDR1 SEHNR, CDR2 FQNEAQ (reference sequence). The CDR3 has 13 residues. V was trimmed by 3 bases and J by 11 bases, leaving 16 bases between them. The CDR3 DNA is TGTGCCAGCAGCTTGGAGGGATCATCTGAGCAGTACTTC. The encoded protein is CASSLEGSSEQYF.

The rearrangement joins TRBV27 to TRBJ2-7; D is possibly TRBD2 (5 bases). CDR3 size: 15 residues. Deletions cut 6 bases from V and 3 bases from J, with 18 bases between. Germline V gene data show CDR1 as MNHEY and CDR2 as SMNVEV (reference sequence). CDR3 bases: TGTGCCAGCAGCCGTAGCGACCCCTCTATCTACGAGCAGTACTTC. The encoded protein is CASSRSDPSIYEQYF.

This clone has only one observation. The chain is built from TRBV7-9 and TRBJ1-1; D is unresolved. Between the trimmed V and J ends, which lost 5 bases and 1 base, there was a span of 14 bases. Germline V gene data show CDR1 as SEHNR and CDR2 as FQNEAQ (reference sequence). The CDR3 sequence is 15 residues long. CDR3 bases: TGTGCCAGCAGCCCCGTCGTCCGGGGGAACACTGAAGCTTTCTTT. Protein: CASSPVVRGNTEAFF.

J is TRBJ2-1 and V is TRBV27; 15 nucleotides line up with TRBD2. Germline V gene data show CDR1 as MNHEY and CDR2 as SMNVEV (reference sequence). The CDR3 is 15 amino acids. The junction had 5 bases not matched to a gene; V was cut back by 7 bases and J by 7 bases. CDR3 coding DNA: TGTGCCAGCACCCCCGGGACTAGCGGGAGGAATGAGCAGTTCTTC. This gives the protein CASTPGTSGRNEQFF.

CDR3 protein: CASSLASIGTGGEKLFF. As DNA, the CDR3 is TGCGCCAGCAGCTTGGCCTCAATCGGGACAGGAGGCGAAAAACTGTTTTTT. This chain connects TRBV5-1 to TRBJ1-4, with 8 nucleotides matching TRBD1. This CDR3 is built from 17 residues. Germline V gene sequence: CDR1 SGHRS, CDR2 YFSETQ. The V gene end was trimmed by 0 bases and the J gene end by 8 bases; junction bases not matched to a gene: 12.